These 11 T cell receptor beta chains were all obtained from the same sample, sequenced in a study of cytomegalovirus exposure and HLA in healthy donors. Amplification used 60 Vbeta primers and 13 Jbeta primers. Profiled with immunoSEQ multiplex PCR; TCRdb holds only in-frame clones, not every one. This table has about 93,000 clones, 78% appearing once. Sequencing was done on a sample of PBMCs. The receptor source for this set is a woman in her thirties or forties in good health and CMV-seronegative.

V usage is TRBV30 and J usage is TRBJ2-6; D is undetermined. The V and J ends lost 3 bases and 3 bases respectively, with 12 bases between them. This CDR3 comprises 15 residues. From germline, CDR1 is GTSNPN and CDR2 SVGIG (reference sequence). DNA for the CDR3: TGTGCCTGGAGCCGTGACGGGTTTGGGGCCAACGTCCTGACTTTC. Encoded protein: CAWSRDGFGANVLTF. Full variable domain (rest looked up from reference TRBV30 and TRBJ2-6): SQTIHQWPATLVQPVGSPLSLECTVEGTSNPNLYWYRQAAGRGLQLLFYSVGIGQISSEVPQNLSASRPQDRQFILSSKKLLLSDSGFYLCAWSRDGFGANVLTFGAGSRLTVL.

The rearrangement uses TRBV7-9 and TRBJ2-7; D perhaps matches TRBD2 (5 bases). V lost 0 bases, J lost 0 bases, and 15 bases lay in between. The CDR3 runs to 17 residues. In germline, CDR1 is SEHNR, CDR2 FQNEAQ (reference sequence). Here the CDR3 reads CASSLALLLTSSYEQYF. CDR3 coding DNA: TGTGCCAGCAGCTTAGCGCTACTACTCACTAGCTCCTACGAGCAGTACTTC.

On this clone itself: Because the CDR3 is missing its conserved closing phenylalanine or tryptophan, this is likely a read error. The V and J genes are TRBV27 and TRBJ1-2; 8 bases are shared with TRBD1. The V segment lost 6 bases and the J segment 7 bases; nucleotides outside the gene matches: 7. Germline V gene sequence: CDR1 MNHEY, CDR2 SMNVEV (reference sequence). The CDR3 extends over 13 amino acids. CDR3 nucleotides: TGTGCCAGCAGCGTCGGACAGGGCAGTGGCTACACCCTC. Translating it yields CASSVGQGSGYTL.

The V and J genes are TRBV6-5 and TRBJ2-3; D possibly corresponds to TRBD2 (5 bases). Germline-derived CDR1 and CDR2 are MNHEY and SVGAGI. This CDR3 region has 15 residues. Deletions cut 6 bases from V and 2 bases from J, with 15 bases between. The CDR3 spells CASRGTGSHTDTQYF. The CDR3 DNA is TGTGCCAGCAGAGGAACGGGGAGCCACACAGATACGCAGTATTTT.

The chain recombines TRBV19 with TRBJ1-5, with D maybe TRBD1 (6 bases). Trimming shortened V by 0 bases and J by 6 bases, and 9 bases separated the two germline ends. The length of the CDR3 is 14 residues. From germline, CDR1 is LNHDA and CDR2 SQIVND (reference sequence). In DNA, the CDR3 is TGTGCCAGTAGTATAGATCAGGGGTTTCAGCCCCAGCATTTT. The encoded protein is CASSIDQGFQPQHF.

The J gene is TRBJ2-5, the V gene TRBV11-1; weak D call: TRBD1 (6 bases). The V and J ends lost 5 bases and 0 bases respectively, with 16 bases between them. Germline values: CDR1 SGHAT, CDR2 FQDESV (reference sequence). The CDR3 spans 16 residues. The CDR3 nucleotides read TGTGCCAGCAGCACTCACCCTACAGGGTACCAAGAGACCCAGTACTTC. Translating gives CASSTHPTGYQETQYF.

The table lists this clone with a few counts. CDR3 DNA: TGTGCCACCAGCCAAGATCGGATGACGGGGGGAGGTAGTGAAAAACTGTTTTTT. Residues: CATSQDRMTGGGSEKLFF. V gene TRBV15 combines with J gene TRBJ1-4, with D perhaps TRBD1 (5 bases). CDR3 length: 18 residues. Trimming cost V 5 bases and J 7 bases, with 26 bases left between them. CDR1 LNHNV and CDR2 YYDKDF come from the germline V gene (reference sequence).

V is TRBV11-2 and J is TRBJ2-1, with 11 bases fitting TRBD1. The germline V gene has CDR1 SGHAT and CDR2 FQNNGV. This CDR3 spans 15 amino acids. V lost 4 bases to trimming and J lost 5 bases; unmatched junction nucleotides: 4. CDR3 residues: CASSSRDRGDNEQFF. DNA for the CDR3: TGTGCCAGCAGCTCCCGGGACAGGGGGGACAATGAGCAGTTCTTC. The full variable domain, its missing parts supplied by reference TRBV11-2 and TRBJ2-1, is EAGVAQSPRYKIIEKRQSVAFWCNPISGHATLYWYQQILGQGPKLLIQFQNNGVVDDSQLPKDRFSAERLKGVDSTLKIQPAKLEDSAVYLCASSSRDRGDNEQFFGPGTRLTVL.

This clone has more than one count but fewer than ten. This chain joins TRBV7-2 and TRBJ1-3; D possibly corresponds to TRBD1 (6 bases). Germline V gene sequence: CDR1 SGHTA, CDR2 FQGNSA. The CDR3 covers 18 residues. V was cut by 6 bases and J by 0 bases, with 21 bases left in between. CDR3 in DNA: TGTGCCAGCAGTTCCGGACAGCGATCCCGGAGCTCTGGAAACACCATATATTTT. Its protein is CASSSGQRSRSSGNTIYF.

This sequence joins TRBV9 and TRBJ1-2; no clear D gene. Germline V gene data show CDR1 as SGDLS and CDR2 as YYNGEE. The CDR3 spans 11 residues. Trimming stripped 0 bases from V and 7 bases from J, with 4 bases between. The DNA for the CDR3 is TGTGCCAGCAGCGTAGCGAGTGGCTACACCTTC. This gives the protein CASSVASGYTF.

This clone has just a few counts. The CDR3 DNA reads as TGTGCCAGCAGTTTAGGAAGGGGATTTGGAACTGAAGCTTTCTTT. Amino acids: CASSLGRGFGTEAFF. V gene TRBV28 combines with J gene TRBJ1-1; D may be TRBD1 (5 bases). Germline V gene lookup returns CDR1 MDHEN and CDR2 SYDVKM. The ends were cut back, 2 bases at V and 5 bases at J, with 15 bases in the middle. The CDR3 runs 15 residues. Combining the CDR3 with reference TRBV28 and TRBJ1-1 gives the whole variable domain DVKVTQSSRYLVKRTGEKVFLECVQDMDHENMFWYRQDPGLGLRLIYFSYDVKMKEKGDIPEGYSVSREKKERFSLILESASTNQTSMYLCASSLGRGFGTEAFFGQGTRLTVV.